This TCR beta chain was captured by sequencing in a study of cytomegalovirus exposure and HLA in healthy donors. 13 Jbeta primers and 60 Vbeta primers were used for the PCR. Sequencing used immunoSEQ multiplex PCR; TCRdb keeps in-frame clones, though not all of them. The sample includes 150,000 to 200,000 clones, about four fifths seen only once; the top ten take 2.3%. CDR1 is LNHDA and CDR2 is SQIVND in the germline V gene (reference sequence). The CDR3 covers 12 residues. This chain connects TRBV19 to TRBJ2-5; D perhaps matches TRBD1 (6 bases). The J call may be wrong; the DNA end is better matched by TRBJ2-7. The sequence was collected from a woman aged 50 to 60 in good health and CMV-seronegative. Sequencing was performed on PBMCs. The CDR3 spells CATTGFRNEQYF. The CDR3 region has the DNA TGTGCCACCACAGGGTTTCGGAACGAGCAGTACTTC.